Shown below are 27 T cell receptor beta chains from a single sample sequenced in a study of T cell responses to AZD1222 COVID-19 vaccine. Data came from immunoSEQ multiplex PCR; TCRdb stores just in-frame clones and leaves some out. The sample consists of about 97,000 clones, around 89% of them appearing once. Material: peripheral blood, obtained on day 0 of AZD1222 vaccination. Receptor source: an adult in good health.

The CDR3 loop is CASSQGEKGNSPLHF. CDR3 in DNA: TGCGCCAGCAGCCAAGGGGAAAAAGGGAATTCACCCCTCCACTTT. The V and J genes are TRBV4-3 and TRBJ1-6; D unclear. This CDR3 contains 15 residues. Germline values: CDR1 LGHNA, CDR2 YSLEER. Trimming removed 1 base from V and 7 bases from J, with 11 bases in between.

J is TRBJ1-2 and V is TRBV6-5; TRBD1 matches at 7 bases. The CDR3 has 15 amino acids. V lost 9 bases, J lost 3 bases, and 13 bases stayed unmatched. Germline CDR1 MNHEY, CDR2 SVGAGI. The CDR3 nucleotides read TGTGCCAGTACCCCCGCACAGGGGAAGGACTATGGCTACACCTTC. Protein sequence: CASTPAQGKDYGYTF.

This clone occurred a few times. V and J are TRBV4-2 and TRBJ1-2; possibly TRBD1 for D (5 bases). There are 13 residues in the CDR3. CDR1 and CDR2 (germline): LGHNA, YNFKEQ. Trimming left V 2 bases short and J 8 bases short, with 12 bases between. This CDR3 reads CASSQRDDGGYTF. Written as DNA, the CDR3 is TGTGCCAGCAGCCAAAGGGACGACGGGGGCTACACCTTC.

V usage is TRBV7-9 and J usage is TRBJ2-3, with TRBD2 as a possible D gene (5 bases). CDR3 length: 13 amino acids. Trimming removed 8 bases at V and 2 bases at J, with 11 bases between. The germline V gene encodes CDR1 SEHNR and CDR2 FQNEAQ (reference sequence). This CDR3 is CASAWGDTDTQYF. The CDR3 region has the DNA TGTGCCAGCGCCTGGGGAGACACAGATACGCAGTATTTT.

The CDR3, as DNA: TGCGCCAGCAGCTTATACGGGGAGACCCAGTACTTC. Its protein product is CASSLYGETQYF. V and J are TRBV5-1 and TRBJ2-5; D not resolved. The V gene lost 2 bases and the J gene lost 5 bases, with 7 bases spanning the gap. This CDR3 has 12 residues. Germline CDR1 reads SGHRS; CDR2 reads YFSETQ.

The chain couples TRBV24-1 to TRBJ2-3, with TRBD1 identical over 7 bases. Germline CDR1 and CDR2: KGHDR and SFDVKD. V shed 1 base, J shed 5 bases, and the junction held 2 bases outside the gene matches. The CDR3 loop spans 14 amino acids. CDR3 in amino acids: CATSDLNRGDTQYF. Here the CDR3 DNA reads TGTGCCACCAGTGATTTAAACAGGGGAGATACGCAGTATTTT.

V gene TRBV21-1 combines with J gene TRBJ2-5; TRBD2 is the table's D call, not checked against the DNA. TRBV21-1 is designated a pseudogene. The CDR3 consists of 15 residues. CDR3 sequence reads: CASSSLRAFQETQYF. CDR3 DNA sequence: TGTGCCAGCAGCTCTCTGAGGGCGTTCCAAGAGACCCAGTACTTC.

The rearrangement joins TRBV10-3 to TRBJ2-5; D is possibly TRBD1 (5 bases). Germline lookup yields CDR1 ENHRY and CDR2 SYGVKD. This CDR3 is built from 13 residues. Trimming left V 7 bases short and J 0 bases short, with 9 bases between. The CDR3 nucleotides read TGTGCCATCAAGAAGGACAACCAAGAGACCCAGTACTTC. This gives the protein CAIKKDNQETQYF.

The CDR3 loop reads CASSTRNGGYGTDTQYF. The CDR3 nucleotides are TGTGCCAGTAGTACCAGAAACGGGGGTTACGGCACAGATACGCAGTATTTT. This rearrangement joins TRBV19 to TRBJ2-3; possible D gene TRBD2, 6 bases. Germline CDR1 reads LNHDA; CDR2 reads SQIVND (reference sequence). Trimming left V 4 bases short and J 1 base short, with 18 bases between. CDR3 size: 17 residues.

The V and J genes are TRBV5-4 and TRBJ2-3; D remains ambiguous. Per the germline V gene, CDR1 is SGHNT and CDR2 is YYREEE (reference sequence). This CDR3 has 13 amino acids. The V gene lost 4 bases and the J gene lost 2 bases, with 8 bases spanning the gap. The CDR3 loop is CASSPYDTDTQYF. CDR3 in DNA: TGTGCCAGCAGCCCCTACGACACAGATACGCAGTATTTT.

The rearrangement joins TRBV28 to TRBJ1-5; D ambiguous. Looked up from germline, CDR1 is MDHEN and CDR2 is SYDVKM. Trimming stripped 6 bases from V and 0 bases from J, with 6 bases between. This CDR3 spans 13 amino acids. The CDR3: CASREFSNQPQHF. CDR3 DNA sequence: TGTGCCAGCAGGGAGTTTAGCAATCAGCCCCAGCATTTT.

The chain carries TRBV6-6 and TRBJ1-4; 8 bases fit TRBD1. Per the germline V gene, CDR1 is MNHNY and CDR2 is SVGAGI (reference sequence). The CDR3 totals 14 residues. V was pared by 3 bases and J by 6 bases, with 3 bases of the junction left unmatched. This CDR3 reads CASSYQGQDEKLFF. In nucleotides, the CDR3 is TGTGCCAGCAGTTATCAGGGACAGGATGAAAAACTGTTTTTT.

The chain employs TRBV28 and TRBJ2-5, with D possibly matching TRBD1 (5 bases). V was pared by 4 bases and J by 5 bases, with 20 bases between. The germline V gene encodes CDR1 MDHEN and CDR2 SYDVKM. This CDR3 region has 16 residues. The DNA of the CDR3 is TGTGCCAGCAGTTCCGGACATAGGTACCCTGTGGAGACCCAGTACTTC. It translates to CASSSGHRYPVETQYF. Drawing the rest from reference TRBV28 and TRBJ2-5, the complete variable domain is DVKVTQSSRYLVKRTGEKVFLECVQDMDHENMFWYRQDPGLGLRLIYFSYDVKMKEKGDIPEGYSVSREKKERFSLILESASTNQTSMYLCASSSGHRYPVETQYFGPGTRLLVL.

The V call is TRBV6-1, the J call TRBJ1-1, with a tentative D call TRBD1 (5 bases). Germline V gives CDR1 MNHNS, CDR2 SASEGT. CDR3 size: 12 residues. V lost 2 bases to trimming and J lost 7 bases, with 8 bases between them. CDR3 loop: CASSEQGLEAFF. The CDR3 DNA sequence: TGTGCCAGCAGTGAACAGGGACTTGAAGCTTTCTTT.

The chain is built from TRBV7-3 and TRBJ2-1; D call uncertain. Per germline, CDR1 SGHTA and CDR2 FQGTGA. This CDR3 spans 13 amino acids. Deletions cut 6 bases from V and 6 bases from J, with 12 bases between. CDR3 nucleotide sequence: TGTGCCAGCAGGCCCCCCGAAGGCAATGAGCAGTTCTTC. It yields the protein CASRPPEGNEQFF.

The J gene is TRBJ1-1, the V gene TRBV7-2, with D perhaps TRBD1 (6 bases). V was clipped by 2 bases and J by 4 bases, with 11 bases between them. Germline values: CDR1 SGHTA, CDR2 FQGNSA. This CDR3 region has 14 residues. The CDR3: CASSLIGRGTEAFF. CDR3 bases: TGTGCCAGCAGCTTAATTGGCAGGGGCACTGAAGCTTTCTTT.

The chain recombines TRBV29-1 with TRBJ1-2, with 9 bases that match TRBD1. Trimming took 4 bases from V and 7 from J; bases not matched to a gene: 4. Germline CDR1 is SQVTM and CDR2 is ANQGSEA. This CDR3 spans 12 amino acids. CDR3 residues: CSVGQGDGGYTF. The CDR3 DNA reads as TGCAGCGTTGGACAGGGGGATGGTGGCTACACCTTC. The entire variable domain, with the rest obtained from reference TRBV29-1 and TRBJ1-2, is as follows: SAVISQKPSRDICQRGTSLTIQCQVDSQVTMMFWYRQQPGQSLTLIATANQGSEATYESGFVIDKFPISRPNLTFSTLTVSNMSPEDSSIYLCSVGQGDGGYTFGSGTRLTVV.

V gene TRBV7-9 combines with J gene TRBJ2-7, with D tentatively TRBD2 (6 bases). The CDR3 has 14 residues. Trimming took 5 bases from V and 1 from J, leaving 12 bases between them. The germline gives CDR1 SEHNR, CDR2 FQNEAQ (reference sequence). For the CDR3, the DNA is TGTGCCAGCAGCCCGGGGGACCGTTCCTACGAGCAGTACTTC. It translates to CASSPGDRSYEQYF.

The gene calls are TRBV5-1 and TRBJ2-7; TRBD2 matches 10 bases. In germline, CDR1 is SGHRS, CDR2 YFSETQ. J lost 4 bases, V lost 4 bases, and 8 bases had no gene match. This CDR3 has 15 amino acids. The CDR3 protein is CASSPLAGGGYEQYF. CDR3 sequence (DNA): TGCGCCAGCAGCCCCTTAGCGGGAGGTGGGTACGAGCAGTACTTC.

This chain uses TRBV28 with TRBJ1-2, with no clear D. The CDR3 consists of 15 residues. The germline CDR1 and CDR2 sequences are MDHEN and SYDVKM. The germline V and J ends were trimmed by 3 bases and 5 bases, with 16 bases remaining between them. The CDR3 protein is CASSFDRRNLYGYTF. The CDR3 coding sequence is TGTGCCAGCAGTTTCGACCGGAGGAACCTATATGGCTACACCTTC.

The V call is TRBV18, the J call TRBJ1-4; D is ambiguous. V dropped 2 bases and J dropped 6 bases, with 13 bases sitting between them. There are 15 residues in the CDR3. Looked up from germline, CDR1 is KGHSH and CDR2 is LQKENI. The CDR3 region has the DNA TGTGCCAGCTCACCAGGCGGCCGGCAGGATGAAAAACTGTTTTTT. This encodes CASSPGGRQDEKLFF.

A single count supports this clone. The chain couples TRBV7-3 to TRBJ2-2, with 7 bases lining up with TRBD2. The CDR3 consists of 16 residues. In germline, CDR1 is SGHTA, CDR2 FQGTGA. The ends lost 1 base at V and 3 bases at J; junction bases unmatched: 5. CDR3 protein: CASSLRASGDTGELFF. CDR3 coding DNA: TGTGCCAGCAGCTTAAGGGCTAGCGGAGACACCGGGGAGCTGTTTTTT.

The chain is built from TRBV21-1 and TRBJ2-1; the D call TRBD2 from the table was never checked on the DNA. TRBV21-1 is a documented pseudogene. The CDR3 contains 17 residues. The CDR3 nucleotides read TGTGCCAGCAGCAAAGAAATCGGGGGGGGCTCCTACAATGAGCAGTTCTTC. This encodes CASSKEIGGGSYNEQFF.

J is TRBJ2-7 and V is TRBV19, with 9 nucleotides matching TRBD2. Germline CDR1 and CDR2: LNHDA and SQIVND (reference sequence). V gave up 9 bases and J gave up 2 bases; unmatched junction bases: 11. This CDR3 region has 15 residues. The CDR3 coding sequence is TGTGCCAGCACCTTGACTAGCGGTGGCGCCTACGAGCAGTACTTC. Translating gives CASTLTSGGAYEQYF. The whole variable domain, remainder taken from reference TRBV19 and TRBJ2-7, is DGGITQSPKYLFRKEGQNVTLSCEQNLNHDAMYWYRQDPGQGLRLIYYSQIVNDFQKGDIAEGYSVSREKKESFPLTVTSAQKNPTAFYLCASTLTSGGAYEQYFGPGTRLTVT.

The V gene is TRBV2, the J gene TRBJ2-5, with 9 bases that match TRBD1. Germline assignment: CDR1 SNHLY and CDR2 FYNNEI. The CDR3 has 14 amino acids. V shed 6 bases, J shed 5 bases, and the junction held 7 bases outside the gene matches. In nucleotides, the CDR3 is TGTGCCAGCAGATTTACAGGGGGCTGGGAGACCCAGTACTTC. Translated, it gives CASRFTGGWETQYF.

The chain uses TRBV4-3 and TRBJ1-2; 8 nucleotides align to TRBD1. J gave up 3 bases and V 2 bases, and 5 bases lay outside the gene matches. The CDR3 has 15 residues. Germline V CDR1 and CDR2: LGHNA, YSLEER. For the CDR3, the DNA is TGCGCCAGCAGCCAACAGGACAGGGATTACTATGGCTACACCTTC. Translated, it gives CASSQQDRDYYGYTF.

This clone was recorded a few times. The CDR3 loop is CASSGYNEQFF. The CDR3 region has the DNA TGTGCCAGCAGTGGGTACAATGAGCAGTTCTTC. This rearrangement joins TRBV2 to TRBJ2-1; D remains unclear. Germline V gene data show CDR1 as SNHLY and CDR2 as FYNNEI. This CDR3 is 11 amino acids long. V was clipped by 4 bases and J by 4 bases, with 2 bases between them.